This T cell receptor beta chain was recorded in a study of vaccination and CD4 T cells after COVID-19. At the Johns Hopkins FTIC core, DNA taken from cultured CD4+ T cells was sequenced by way of the Oncomine TCR Beta short-read assay. TCRdb itself ran the PCR reads through MiXCR, one entry per CDR3 protein. The data contain roughly 14,000 distinct CDR3 sequences, roughly 74% of them singletons. Concerning this clonotype itself: Antigen specificity is unknown.

Treatment reported: roughly 11-day PBMC culture with coronavirus spike peptide pools or control peptides (ViraFEST assay). CDR1 and CDR2 (germline): MNHEY, SVGEGT. The ends were cut back, 2 bases at V and 7 bases at J, with 5 bases in the middle. The CDR3 has 11 amino acids. Sequenced: CD4+ T cells from blood, cultured in vitro. This receptor was identified in a human donor who had recovered from COVID-19. The chain links TRBV6-2 or TRBV6-3 to TRBJ1-1; D is ambiguous. CDR3 nucleotide sequence: TGTGCCAGCAGTTACCGTATTGAAGCTTTCTTT. Protein: CASSYRIEAFF.